This T cell receptor (beta chain) was observed in a study of blood T cell repertoires in COVID-19. During active infection, Seattle patients enrolled and were then monitored through disease. Only in-frame clones appear in the TCRdb table, and some are missing; sequencing was by immunoSEQ multiplex PCR. Seen here are roughly 260,000 clones, 75% to 95% observed once, and the top ten hold 2% to 3%. The V end was cut by 2 bases, the J end by 0 bases, with 5 bases between. Germline CDR1 reads SGHDT; CDR2 reads YYEEEE. This CDR3 has 13 amino acids. Sequencing used peripheral blood. The chain joins TRBV5-6 to TRBJ1-1, with D unclear. This sequence originates from a person aged 18-35 years with COVID-19, enrolled during active disease. The CDR3 DNA reads TGTGCCAGCAGCTTCCGGTTGAACACTGAAGCTTTCTTT. This codes for CASSFRLNTEAFF.